The 18 T cell receptor beta chains presented below share a single source sample, sequenced in a study of T cell responses to AZD1222 COVID-19 vaccine. The method was immunoSEQ multiplex PCR; TCRdb's version includes in-frame clones alone and lacks a portion of them. The table shows more than 150,000 clones, with 90% occurring only once. The sequencing used peripheral blood, collected on day 0 of AZD1222 vaccination. These receptors originate from an adult in good health.

The chain links TRBV7-2 to TRBJ2-1; possibly TRBD2 for D (5 bases). CDR1 SGHTA and CDR2 FQGNSA come from the germline V gene. The CDR3 runs to 14 residues. V lost 5 bases and J lost 3, with 11 bases in between. The CDR3 DNA follows: TGTGCCAGCAGCAGACTTAGCGACTACAATGAGCAGTTCTTC. It translates to CASSRLSDYNEQFF.

This chain's CDR3 is CASSFGVSGYTF. The CDR3 bases are TGTGCCAGCAGTTTCGGGGTGTCTGGCTACACCTTC. J is TRBJ1-2 and V is TRBV12-3 or TRBV12-4, with D unresolved. Deletions cut 3 bases from V and 7 bases from J, with 9 bases between. CDR3 length equals 12 residues.

The V call is TRBV25-1, the J call TRBJ1-1, with a weak D call TRBD1 (6 bases). The CDR3 spans 13 residues. V was shortened by 6 bases and J by 4 bases, with 12 bases between the two germline ends. The germline CDR1 and CDR2 sequences are MGHDK and SYGVNS. CDR3 amino acids: CASSQGGTTEAFF. CDR3 bases: TGTGCCAGCAGCCAAGGGGGGACCACTGAAGCTTTCTTT.

The V call is TRBV4-1, the J call TRBJ2-7; TRBD2 agrees at 10 bases. Germline CDR1 reads MGHRA; CDR2 reads YSYEKL. V was pared by 4 bases and J by 4 bases, with 10 bases of the junction left unmatched. CDR3 length: 16 amino acids. CDR3 region: CASSPQGAGGQYEQYF. The CDR3 region has the DNA TGCGCCAGCAGCCCGCAAGGAGCGGGAGGGCAATACGAGCAGTACTTC.

The chain has TRBV2 and TRBJ2-2; 11 nucleotides agree with TRBD2. This CDR3 comprises 15 residues. Germline V gives CDR1 SNHLY, CDR2 FYNNEI. V lost 8 bases and J lost 0; bases outside the gene matches: 2. The CDR3 here is CASGGLAANTGELFF. The CDR3 DNA sequence: TGTGCCAGCGGGGGACTAGCGGCGAACACCGGGGAGCTGTTTTTT.

V gene TRBV4-1 combines with J gene TRBJ2-7, with TRBD2 matching 10 bases. The CDR3 is made up of 18 amino acids. Germline assignment: CDR1 MGHRA and CDR2 YSYEKL. Trimming took 1 base from V and 0 from J; bases not matched to a gene: 9. The CDR3 region is CASSQVLGLADSSYEQYF. Here the CDR3 DNA reads TGCGCCAGCAGCCAAGTCCTTGGACTAGCGGATAGCTCCTACGAGCAGTACTTC.

This chain joins TRBV28 and TRBJ1-6, with D hard to call. Trimming left V 3 bases short and J 1 base short, with 13 bases between. The CDR3 consists of 17 residues. Germline V gene sequence: CDR1 MDHEN, CDR2 SYDVKM. DNA for the CDR3: TGTGCCAGCAGTTTTATGTCGTCGGGTTCCTATAATTCACCCCTCCACTTT. This gives the protein CASSFMSSGSYNSPLHF.

The CDR3 reads CAISESHTSGNYNEQFF. CDR3 nucleotide sequence: TGTGCCATCAGTGAGTCCCACACTAGCGGGAACTACAATGAGCAGTTCTTC. J is TRBJ2-1 and V is TRBV10-3; 10 nucleotides match TRBD2. This CDR3 spans 17 amino acids. J was trimmed by 3 bases and V by 0 bases; bases with no gene match: 5. Germline lookup yields CDR1 ENHRY and CDR2 SYGVKD.

The chain recombines TRBV7-3 with TRBJ2-3, with 7 bases aligning to TRBD2. The V segment lost 1 base and the J segment 2 bases; nucleotides outside the gene matches: 6. Germline CDR1 and CDR2: SGHTA and FQGTGA. This CDR3 is 16 amino acids long. CDR3: CASSLNPSGYTDTQYF. The CDR3 DNA is TGTGCCAGCAGCTTAAACCCTAGCGGCTACACAGATACGCAGTATTTT.

This clone was recorded once. This rearrangement joins TRBV27 to TRBJ1-2; 7 nucleotides match TRBD1. The CDR3 consists of 13 residues. Looked up from germline, CDR1 is MNHEY and CDR2 is SMNVEV (reference sequence). J gave up 4 bases and V 2 bases, and 1 base lay outside the gene matches. CDR3 sequence reads: CASSLRTGYGYTF. In DNA, the CDR3 is TGTGCCAGCAGTTTAAGGACAGGCTATGGCTACACCTTC.

This rearrangement joins TRBV6-6 to TRBJ1-1; D gene uncertain. Trimming shortened V by 8 bases and J by 1 base, and 14 bases separated the two germline ends. This CDR3 has 14 amino acids. Germline CDR1 and CDR2: MNHNY and SVGAGI (reference sequence). The CDR3 loop is CASSYPDKNTEAFF. Here the CDR3 DNA reads TGTGCCAGCTCTTACCCCGACAAGAACACTGAAGCTTTCTTT.

V usage is TRBV6-5 and J usage is TRBJ2-7, with no clear D. The CDR3 is 15 amino acids. The germline V gene encodes CDR1 MNHEY and CDR2 SVGAGI. V was clipped by 0 bases and J by 4 bases, with 13 bases between them. In DNA, the CDR3 is TGTGCCAGCAGTTACTCTAAACATTTGGCATACGAGCAGTACTTC. Translation gives CASSYSKHLAYEQYF.

This chain connects TRBV24-1 to TRBJ1-2; tentatively, D is TRBD1 (5 bases). The germline V and J ends were trimmed by 3 bases and 4 bases, with 11 bases remaining between them. CDR3 size: 14 residues. The V gene's germline CDR1 is KGHDR and CDR2 SFDVKD. The CDR3 DNA sequence: TGTGCCACCAGTGATGAACGGGACCGCTATGGCTACACCTTC. Its translation: CATSDERDRYGYTF.

CDR3 protein: CASSHNYEQYF. The CDR3 coding sequence is TGTGCCAGCAGTCATAACTACGAGCAGTACTTC. The V gene is TRBV6-2 or TRBV6-3, the J gene TRBJ2-7; D is unclear. CDR3 length: 11 residues. CDR1 and CDR2 from the germline V gene are MNHEY and SVGEGT. Trimming took 5 bases from V and 3 from J, leaving 5 bases between them.

The genes are TRBV7-2 and TRBJ2-1; D gene ambiguous. This CDR3 is built from 14 residues. The ends were cut back, 2 bases at V and 5 bases at J, with 10 bases in the middle. The V gene's germline CDR1 is SGHTA and CDR2 FQGNSA. The chain's CDR3 is CASSLSFGNNEQFF. The CDR3 nucleotides read TGTGCCAGCAGCTTAAGTTTTGGGAACAATGAGCAGTTCTTC.

The genes are TRBV4-1 and TRBJ1-1; unclear D gene. This CDR3 spans 14 amino acids. Deletions cut 0 bases from V and 1 base from J, with 6 bases between. CDR1 and CDR2 (germline): MGHRA, YSYEKL. The DNA of the CDR3 is TGCGCCAGCAGCCAAGACGTCGGGAACACTGAAGCTTTCTTT. Its translation: CASSQDVGNTEAFF.

The chain has TRBV19 and TRBJ2-2, with TRBD1 as a possible D gene (6 bases). The CDR3 is 15 amino acids. Trimming removed 5 bases at V and 4 bases at J, with 14 bases between. Germline CDR1 LNHDA, CDR2 SQIVND (reference sequence). The CDR3, as DNA: TGTGCCAGTAGTTTAGGACAGCTAACCACCGGGGAGCTGTTTTTT. It yields the protein CASSLGQLTTGELFF.

This chain uses TRBV6-5 with TRBJ2-3, with a possible D match to TRBD1 (5 bases). The germline V and J ends were trimmed by 6 bases and 6 bases, with 7 bases remaining between them. The germline CDR1 and CDR2 sequences are MNHEY and SVGAGI. The CDR3 covers 11 residues. CDR3 sequence (DNA): TGTGCCAGCAGGAAGGGGGATACGCAGTATTTT. It encodes CASRKGDTQYF.